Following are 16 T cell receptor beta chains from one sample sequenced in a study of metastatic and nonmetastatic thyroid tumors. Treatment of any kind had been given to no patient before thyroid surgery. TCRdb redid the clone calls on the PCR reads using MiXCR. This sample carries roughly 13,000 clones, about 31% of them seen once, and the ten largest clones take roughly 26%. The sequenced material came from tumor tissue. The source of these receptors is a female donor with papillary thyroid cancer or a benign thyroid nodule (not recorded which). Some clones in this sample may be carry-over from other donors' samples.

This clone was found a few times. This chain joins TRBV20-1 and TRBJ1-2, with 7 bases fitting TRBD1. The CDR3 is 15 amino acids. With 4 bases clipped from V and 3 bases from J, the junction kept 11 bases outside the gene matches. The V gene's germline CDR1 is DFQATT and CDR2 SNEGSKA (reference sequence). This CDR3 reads CSAKDPTGRDYGYTF. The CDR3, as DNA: TGCAGTGCTAAAGATCCGACAGGGAGAGACTATGGCTACACCTTC.

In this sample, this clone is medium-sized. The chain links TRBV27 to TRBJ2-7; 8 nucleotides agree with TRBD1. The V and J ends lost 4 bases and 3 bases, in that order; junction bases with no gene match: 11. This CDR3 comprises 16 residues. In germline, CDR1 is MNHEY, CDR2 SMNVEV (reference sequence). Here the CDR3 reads CASSSLRGPLVYEQYF. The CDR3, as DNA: TGTGCCAGCAGTTCACTCAGGGGGCCTCTAGTCTACGAGCAGTACTTC.

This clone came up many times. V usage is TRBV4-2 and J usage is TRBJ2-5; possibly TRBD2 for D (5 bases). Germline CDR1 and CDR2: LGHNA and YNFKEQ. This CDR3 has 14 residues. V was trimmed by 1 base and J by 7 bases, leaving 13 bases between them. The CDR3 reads CASSQAERDGTQYF. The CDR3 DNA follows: TGTGCCAGCAGCCAAGCCGAGAGGGATGGGACCCAGTACTTC.

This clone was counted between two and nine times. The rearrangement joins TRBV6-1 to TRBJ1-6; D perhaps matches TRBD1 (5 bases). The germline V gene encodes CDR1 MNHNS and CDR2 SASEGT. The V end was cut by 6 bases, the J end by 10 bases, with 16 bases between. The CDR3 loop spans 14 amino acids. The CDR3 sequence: CASRPTAVPSPLHF. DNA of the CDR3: TGTGCCAGCAGGCCGACAGCGGTCCCATCACCCCTCCACTTT.

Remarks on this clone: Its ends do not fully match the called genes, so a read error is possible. This CDR3 reads CANSLQNTGELFF. Written as DNA, the CDR3 is TGTGCCAACAGCTTACAGAACACCGGGGAGCTGTTTTTT. This rearrangement joins TRBV7-3 to TRBJ2-2; D not resolved. CDR1 is SGHTA, CDR2 FQGTGA, per germline. The CDR3 extends over 13 amino acids.

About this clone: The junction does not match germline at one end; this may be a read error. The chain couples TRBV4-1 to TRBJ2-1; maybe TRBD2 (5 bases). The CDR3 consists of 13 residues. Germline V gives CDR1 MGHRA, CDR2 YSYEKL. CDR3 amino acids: CSSSRNKGSEHFF. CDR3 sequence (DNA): TGCTCCAGCAGCCGAAATAAAGGGAGTGAGCATTTCTTC.

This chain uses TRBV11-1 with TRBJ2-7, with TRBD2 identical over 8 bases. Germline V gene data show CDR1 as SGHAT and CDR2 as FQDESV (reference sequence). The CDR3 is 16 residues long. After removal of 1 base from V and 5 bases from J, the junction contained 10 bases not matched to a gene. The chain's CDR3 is CASSLVSRGAIDEQYF. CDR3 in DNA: TGTGCCAGCAGCTTAGTGTCGCGGGGGGCCATCGACGAGCAGTACTTC. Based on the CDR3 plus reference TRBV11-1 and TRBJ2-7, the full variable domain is EAEVAQSPRYKITEKSQAVAFWCDPISGHATLYWYRQILGQGPELLVQFQDESVVDDSQLPKDRFSAERLKGVDSTLKIQPAELGDSAMYLCASSLVSRGAIDEQYFGPGTRLTVT.

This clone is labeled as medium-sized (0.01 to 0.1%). The CDR3 coding sequence is TGTGCCAGCAGCTTAGGGACTAGCAATGAGCAGTTCTTC. It is translated as CASSLGTSNEQFF. The chain carries TRBV7-9 and TRBJ2-1; TRBD2 agrees at 7 bases. The germline CDR1 and CDR2 sequences are SEHNR and FQNEAQ (reference sequence). This CDR3 contains 13 residues. The J segment lost 6 bases and the V segment lost 1 base, leaving 0 bases of the junction unmatched.

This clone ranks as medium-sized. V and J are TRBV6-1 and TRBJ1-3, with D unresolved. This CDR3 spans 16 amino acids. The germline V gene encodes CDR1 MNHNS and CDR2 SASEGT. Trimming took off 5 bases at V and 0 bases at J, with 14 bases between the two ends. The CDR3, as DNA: TGTGCCAGCAGTTTTGCCAAAGACCGCTCTGGAAACACCATATATTTT. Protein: CASSFAKDRSGNTIYF.

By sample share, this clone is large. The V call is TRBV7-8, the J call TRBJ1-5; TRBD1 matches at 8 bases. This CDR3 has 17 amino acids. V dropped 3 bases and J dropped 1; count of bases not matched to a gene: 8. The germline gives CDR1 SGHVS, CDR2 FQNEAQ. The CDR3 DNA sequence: TGTGCCAGCAGCTTGGGGATGACAGGGGCCAGCAATCAGCCCCAGCATTTT. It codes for CASSLGMTGASNQPQHF.

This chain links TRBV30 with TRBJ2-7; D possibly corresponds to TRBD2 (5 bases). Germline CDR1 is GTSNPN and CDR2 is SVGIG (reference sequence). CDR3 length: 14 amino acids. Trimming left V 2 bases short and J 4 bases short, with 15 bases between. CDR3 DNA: TGTGCCTGGAGTCCAGGACTGATACCTTACGAGCAGTACTTC. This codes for CAWSPGLIPYEQYF.

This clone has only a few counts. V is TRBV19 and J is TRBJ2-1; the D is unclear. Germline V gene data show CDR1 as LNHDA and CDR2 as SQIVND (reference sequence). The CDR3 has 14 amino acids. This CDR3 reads CVTAELDTINEQFF. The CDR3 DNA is TGTGTCACCGCTGAGCTAGACACGATCAATGAGCAGTTCTTC.

CDR3 coding DNA: TGTGCCAGCAGTGAAGCAGGGGAAGTTGCTGAAGCTTTCTTT. Amino acid sequence: CASSEAGEVAEAFF. The rearrangement links TRBV6-1 to TRBJ1-1, with D possibly TRBD1 on 5 matching bases. The ends were cut back, 0 bases at V and 6 bases at J, with 11 bases in the middle. Per germline, CDR1 MNHNS and CDR2 SASEGT. The CDR3 extends over 14 amino acids.

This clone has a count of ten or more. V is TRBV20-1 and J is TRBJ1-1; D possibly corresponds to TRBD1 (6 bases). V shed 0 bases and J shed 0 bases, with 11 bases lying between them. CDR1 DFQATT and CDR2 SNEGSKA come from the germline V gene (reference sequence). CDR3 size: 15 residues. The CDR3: CSAREMDSMNTEAFF. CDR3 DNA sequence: TGCAGTGCTAGAGAGATGGACAGTATGAACACTGAAGCTTTCTTT.

The CDR3 spells CASSEQGRGTEAFF. The CDR3 DNA reads as TGTGCCAGCAGTGAACAGGGGCGGGGCACTGAAGCTTTCTTT. This chain links TRBV6-1 with TRBJ1-1; a possible D gene is TRBD1 (6 bases). Germline CDR1 and CDR2: MNHNS and SASEGT. The germline V and J ends were trimmed by 2 bases and 4 bases, with 11 bases remaining between them. The CDR3 sequence is 14 residues long.

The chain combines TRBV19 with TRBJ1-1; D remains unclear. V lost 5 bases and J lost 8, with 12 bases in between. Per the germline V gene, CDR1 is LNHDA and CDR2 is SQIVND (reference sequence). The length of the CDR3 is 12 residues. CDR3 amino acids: CASSQPHREAFF. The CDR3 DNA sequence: TGTGCCAGTAGTCAGCCCCACCGAGAAGCTTTCTTT.